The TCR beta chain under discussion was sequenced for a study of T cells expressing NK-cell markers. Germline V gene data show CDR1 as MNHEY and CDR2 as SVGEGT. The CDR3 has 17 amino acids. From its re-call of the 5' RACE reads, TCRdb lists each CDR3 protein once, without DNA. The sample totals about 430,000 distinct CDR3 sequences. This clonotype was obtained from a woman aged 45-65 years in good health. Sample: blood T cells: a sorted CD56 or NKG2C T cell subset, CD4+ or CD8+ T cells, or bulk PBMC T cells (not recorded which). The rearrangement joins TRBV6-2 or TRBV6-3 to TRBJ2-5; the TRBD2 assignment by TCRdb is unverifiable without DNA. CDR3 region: CASSYGRGGRFQETQYF.